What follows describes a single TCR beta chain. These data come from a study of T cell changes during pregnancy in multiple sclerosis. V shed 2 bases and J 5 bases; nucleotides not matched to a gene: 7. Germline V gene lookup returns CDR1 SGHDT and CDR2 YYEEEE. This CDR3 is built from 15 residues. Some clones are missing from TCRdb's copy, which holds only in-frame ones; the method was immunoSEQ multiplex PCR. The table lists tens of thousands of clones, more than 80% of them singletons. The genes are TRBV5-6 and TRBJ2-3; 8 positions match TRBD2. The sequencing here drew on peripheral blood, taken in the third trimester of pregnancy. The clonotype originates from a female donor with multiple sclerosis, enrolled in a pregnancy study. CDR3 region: CASSLAGEPRDTQYF. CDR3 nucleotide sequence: TGTGCCAGCAGCTTAGCGGGAGAGCCTAGAGATACGCAGTATTTT.